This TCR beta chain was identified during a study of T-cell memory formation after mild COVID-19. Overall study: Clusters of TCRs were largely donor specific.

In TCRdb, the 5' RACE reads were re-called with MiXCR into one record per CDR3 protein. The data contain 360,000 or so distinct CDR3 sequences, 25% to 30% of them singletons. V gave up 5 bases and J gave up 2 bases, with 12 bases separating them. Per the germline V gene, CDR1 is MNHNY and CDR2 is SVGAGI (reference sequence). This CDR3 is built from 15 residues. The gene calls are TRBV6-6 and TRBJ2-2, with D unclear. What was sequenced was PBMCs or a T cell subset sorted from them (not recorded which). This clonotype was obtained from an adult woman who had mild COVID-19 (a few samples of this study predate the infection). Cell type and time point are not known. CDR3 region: CASSKTVSNTGELFF. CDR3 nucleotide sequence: TGTGCCAGCAGTAAAACTGTTAGTAACACCGGGGAGCTGTTTTTT.